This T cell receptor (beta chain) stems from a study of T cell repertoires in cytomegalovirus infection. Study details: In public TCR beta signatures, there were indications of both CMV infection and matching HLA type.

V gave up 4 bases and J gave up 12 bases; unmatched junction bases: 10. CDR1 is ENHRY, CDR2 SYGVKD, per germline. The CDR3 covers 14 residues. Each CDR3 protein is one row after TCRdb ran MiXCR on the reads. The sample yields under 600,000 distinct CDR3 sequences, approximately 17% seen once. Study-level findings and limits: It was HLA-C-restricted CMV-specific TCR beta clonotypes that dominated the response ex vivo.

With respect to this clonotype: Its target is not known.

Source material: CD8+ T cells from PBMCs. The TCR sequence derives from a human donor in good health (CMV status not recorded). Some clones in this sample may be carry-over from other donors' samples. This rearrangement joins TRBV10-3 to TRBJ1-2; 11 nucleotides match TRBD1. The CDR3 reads CAISGEDRGLEDTF. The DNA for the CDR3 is TGTGCCATCAGTGGGGAGGACAGGGGGCTCGAGGACACCTTC.